There are many counts of the clone carrying this T cell receptor (beta chain). Its antigen is not identified. Germline V gene sequence: CDR1 MDHEN, CDR2 SYDVKM. This CDR3 is 15 amino acids long. V was clipped by 6 bases and J by 4 bases, with 18 bases between them. Researchers took RNA transcripts and amplified TCR beta CDR3 regions from them. RT-PCR with HTBI primers came first, then second-round multiplex PCR. TCRdb re-called the multiplex PCR reads through MiXCR, storing one row per CDR3 protein. This table has around 400,000 distinct CDR3 sequences, approximately 20% appearing once. These data belong to a study of Graves' ophthalmopathy and Graves' hyperthyroidism. General study results and limits: The model flagged ophthalmopathy progression at more than 70% sensitivity and around 77% specificity.

The sequenced sample was peripheral blood. The sequence was obtained from a woman under 30 with Graves' ophthalmopathy. The J gene is TRBJ1-1, the V gene TRBV28; perhaps TRBD1 as D (6 bases). CDR3 in amino acids: CASRLAGGASTEAFF. CDR3 in DNA: TGTGCCAGCAGACTTGCCGGGGGGGCGAGCACTGAAGCTTTCTTT.